The 27 T cell receptor beta chains presented below share a single source sample, sequenced in a study of identical twins. TCRdb used MiXCR to reprocess the 5' RACE reads, holding one entry per CDR3 protein. The repertoire holds roughly 230,000 distinct CDR3 sequences, with approximately 8.3% as singletons. The same sample was also studied in work on yellow fever vaccine responses in identical twins.

Specimen: CD8+ T cells sorted from blood. These receptors were taken from a woman younger than 35 in good health.

This chain uses TRBV4-3 with TRBJ2-1; perhaps TRBD2 as D (6 bases). CDR1 is LGHNA and CDR2 is YSLEER in the germline V gene. CDR3 length: 16 amino acids. Trimming removed 0 bases from V and 8 bases from J, with 17 bases in between. The CDR3 loop reads CASSQEERVNFYEQFF. The CDR3 region has the DNA TGCGCCAGCAGCCAAGAGGAGCGGGTTAACTTCTATGAGCAGTTCTTC.

This clonotype was counted at least ten times. The chain joins TRBV5-1 to TRBJ2-7, with 10 bases that match TRBD2. Germline assignment: CDR1 SGHRS and CDR2 YFSETQ. V was pared by 3 bases and J by 6 bases, with 12 bases of the junction left unmatched. The CDR3 covers 16 residues. The CDR3 region is CASSWETSGSRGEQYF. CDR3 nucleotide sequence: TGCGCCAGCAGCTGGGAGACTAGCGGGTCGAGAGGCGAGCAGTACTTC.

This clonotype was detected only a few times. The chain recombines TRBV24-1 with TRBJ2-2; D is ambiguous. This CDR3 has 14 amino acids. Germline V lookup: CDR1 KGHDR, CDR2 SFDVKD. Trimming left V 4 bases short and J 6 bases short, with 11 bases between. As DNA, the CDR3 is TGTGCCACCAGTGACCTAAGAGGACCCGGGGAGCTGTTTTTT. This sequence encodes CATSDLRGPGELFF.

V and J are TRBV28 and TRBJ2-5; tentative D call: TRBD2 (6 bases). Germline values: CDR1 MDHEN, CDR2 SYDVKM. The CDR3 spans 13 residues. V shed 4 bases and J shed 2 bases, with 8 bases lying between them. The CDR3 DNA is TGTGCCAGCAGTTCGCGGGATCAAGAGACCCAGTACTTC. It yields the protein CASSSRDQETQYF.

J is TRBJ2-1 and V is TRBV2, with unresolved D. The CDR3 length is 14 residues. CDR1 is SNHLY and CDR2 is FYNNEI in the germline V gene. The V end lost 2 bases, the J end lost 4 bases, and 9 bases lay between the germline ends. This CDR3 is CASSERPLYNEQFF. The CDR3 DNA follows: TGTGCCAGCAGTGAAAGGCCCCTTTACAATGAGCAGTTCTTC.

The V gene is TRBV12-3 or TRBV12-4, the J gene TRBJ2-1; 8 positions agree with TRBD2. Losses at the gene ends were 2 bases for V and 4 bases for J; bases not matched to a gene: 7. The CDR3 sequence is 16 residues long. CDR3 bases: TGTGCCAGCAGTTTATTTGGGACTAGGGGTTACAATGAGCAGTTCTTC. As protein: CASSLFGTRGYNEQFF.

The gene calls are TRBV13 and TRBJ1-1; D is uncertain. Per germline, CDR1 PRHDT and CDR2 FYEKMQ (reference sequence). This CDR3 spans 18 amino acids. Trimming pared 2 bases from V and 0 bases from J, leaving 19 bases between. The CDR3: CASSLRGRASPLNTEAFF. In DNA form, the CDR3 reads TGTGCCAGCAGCTTACGTGGTCGAGCCTCCCCCTTGAACACTGAAGCTTTCTTT.

This clonotype was seen only a few times. J is TRBJ1-5 and V is TRBV6-2 or TRBV6-3; D is undetermined. CDR1 and CDR2 (germline): MNHEY, SVGEGT. V gave up 0 bases and J gave up 3 bases, with 12 bases separating them. This CDR3 has 16 residues. CDR3 protein: CASSYSVGSDNQPQHF. The CDR3 coding sequence is TGTGCCAGCAGTTACTCAGTTGGGAGTGACAATCAGCCCCAGCATTTT.

Ten or more counts support this clonotype. Written as DNA, the CDR3 is TGCGCCAGCAGCTACGGACGGGGGTACGAGCAGTACTTC. Translating it yields CASSYGRGYEQYF. The rearrangement uses TRBV5-1 and TRBJ2-7; D perhaps matches TRBD2 (6 bases). CDR1 and CDR2 (germline): SGHRS, YFSETQ. The V gene lost 3 bases and the J gene lost 4 bases, with 11 bases spanning the gap. CDR3 size: 13 residues.

This clonotype was seen a handful of times. V and J are TRBV6-5 and TRBJ2-2; either TRBD1 or TRBD2 may supply D (6 bases each). Trimming pared 4 bases from V and 2 bases from J, leaving 20 bases between. CDR3 length equals 18 residues. From germline, CDR1 is MNHEY and CDR2 SVGAGI. The chain's CDR3 is CASSWNGRLGGNTGELFF. CDR3 coding DNA: TGTGCCAGCAGTTGGAACGGTAGACTAGGGGGAAACACCGGGGAGCTGTTTTTT.

There are many counts of this clonotype. The genes are TRBV4-2 and TRBJ2-3; 10 bases are a match to TRBD2. Trimming removed 0 bases from V and 4 bases from J; junction bases left unmatched: 1. CDR1 LGHNA and CDR2 YNFKEQ come from the germline V gene. The CDR3 loop spans 15 amino acids. CDR3 residues: CASSQEAGGPDTQYF. CDR3 sequence (DNA): TGTGCCAGCAGCCAAGAAGCGGGGGGGCCAGATACGCAGTATTTT.

This clonotype was counted a few times. The chain carries TRBV28 and TRBJ2-3, with D unresolved. The CDR3 extends over 18 amino acids. Trimming pared 2 bases from V and 1 base from J, leaving 19 bases between. CDR1 and CDR2 from the germline V gene are MDHEN and SYDVKM. In nucleotides, the CDR3 is TGTGCCAGCAGTTTAATCTTTTGGGAACCCTCGCGCACAGATACGCAGTATTTT. It codes for CASSLIFWEPSRTDTQYF.

This clonotype was detected many times. V gene TRBV6-4 combines with J gene TRBJ2-3; 7 bases agree with TRBD2. Germline V CDR1 and CDR2: MRHNA, SNTAGT. This CDR3 is 14 amino acids long. The trim removed 5 bases at V and 0 bases at J, leaving 2 bases unmatched. This chain's CDR3 is CASSRSGSTDTQYF. CDR3 bases: TGTGCCAGCAGTCGTAGCGGGAGCACAGATACGCAGTATTTT.

This clonotype was picked up a small number of times. The rearrangement joins TRBV27 to TRBJ2-1, with D uncertain. This CDR3 is 10 amino acids long. Germline loops: CDR1 MNHEY, CDR2 SMNVEV (reference sequence). V was cut by 7 bases and J by 12 bases, with 10 bases left in between. CDR3 in amino acids: CASNYPGQFF. CDR3 DNA sequence: TGTGCCAGCAACTACCCCGGGCAGTTCTTC.

The chain uses TRBV7-2 and TRBJ2-7; D not certain. Looked up from germline, CDR1 is SGHTA and CDR2 is FQGNSA. The V end lost 4 bases, the J end lost 0 bases, and 10 bases lay between the germline ends. CDR3 length equals 14 residues. The CDR3 nucleotides read TGTGCCAGCAGCTCTGGGTTCAGCTCCTACGAGCAGTACTTC. It specifies CASSSGFSSYEQYF.

This clonotype was recorded a few times. The J gene is TRBJ1-5, the V gene TRBV28; D possibly corresponds to TRBD1 (5 bases). This CDR3 spans 14 amino acids. Germline V gives CDR1 MDHEN, CDR2 SYDVKM. Trimming shortened V by 8 bases and J by 7 bases, and 18 bases separated the two germline ends. CDR3 sequence (DNA): TGTGCCAGCGCCGGGGGAGGGTTCGACCAGCCCCAGCATTTT. Its protein is CASAGGGFDQPQHF.

The sample holds many counts of this clonotype. The J gene is TRBJ2-2, the V gene TRBV7-8, with D unclear. The CDR3 sequence is 17 residues long. Looked up from germline, CDR1 is SGHVS and CDR2 is FQNEAQ. Trimming stripped 5 bases from V and 0 bases from J, with 16 bases between. The chain's CDR3 is CASSHPADKANTGELFF. The CDR3 nucleotides read TGTGCCAGCAGCCACCCCGCCGACAAGGCGAACACCGGGGAGCTGTTTTTT.

This clonotype showed up many times. The rearrangement uses TRBV10-3 and TRBJ2-2; D is undetermined. Germline V CDR1 and CDR2: ENHRY, SYGVKD. The CDR3 is made up of 14 amino acids. The V gene lost 2 bases and the J gene lost 5 bases, with 9 bases spanning the gap. The CDR3, as DNA: TGTGCCATCAGTGAGCCGGATCCAACCGGGGAGCTGTTTTTT. As protein: CAISEPDPTGELFF.

This clonotype was picked up a small number of times. The chain employs TRBV7-8 and TRBJ2-7, with TRBD1 identical over 8 bases. The germline gives CDR1 SGHVS, CDR2 FQNEAQ. J was trimmed by 3 bases and V by 5 bases; bases with no gene match: 3. CDR3 length: 13 amino acids. The CDR3 reads CASSKGQDYEQYF. The CDR3 DNA follows: TGTGCCAGCAGCAAGGGACAGGACTACGAGCAGTACTTC. The complete variable domain, with remaining parts taken from reference TRBV7-8 and TRBJ2-7, reads GAGVSQSPRYKVAKRGQDVALRCDPISGHVSLFWYQQALGQGPEFLTYFQNEAQLDKSGLPSDRFFAERPEGSVSTLKIQRTQQEDSAVYLCASSKGQDYEQYFGPGTRLTVT.

CDR3 nucleotides: TGTGCCAGCAGTGAAACGGCAGGACTAGCCAAAAACATTCAGTACTTC. It encodes CASSETAGLAKNIQYF. The chain carries TRBV2 and TRBJ2-4; the D gene is possibly TRBD2 (5 bases). From germline, CDR1 is SNHLY and CDR2 FYNNEI. V dropped 2 bases and J dropped 0 bases, with 11 bases sitting between them. The CDR3 loop spans 16 amino acids.

This clonotype was seen at least ten times. This rearrangement joins TRBV27 to TRBJ1-2; TRBD1 is a possible D gene (6 bases). This CDR3 has 13 residues. Per germline, CDR1 MNHEY and CDR2 SMNVEV (reference sequence). Trimming took 3 bases from V and 4 from J, leaving 9 bases between them. The CDR3 is CASSFTGPYGYTF. The CDR3 region has the DNA TGTGCCAGCAGTTTCACAGGGCCCTATGGCTACACCTTC.

This clonotype was counted between two and nine times. The chain has TRBV7-9 and TRBJ2-3; no clear D gene. This CDR3 is 14 amino acids long. Looked up from germline, CDR1 is SEHNR and CDR2 is FQNEAQ (reference sequence). V lost 8 bases to trimming and J lost 4 bases, with 16 bases between them. DNA of the CDR3: TGTGCCAGCTCCTTTAGGGAAGTCCCAGATACGCAGTATTTT. Encoded protein: CASSFREVPDTQYF.

The V and J genes are TRBV29-1 and TRBJ2-1; 8 positions match TRBD2. The J segment lost 4 bases and the V segment lost 5 bases, leaving 10 bases of the junction unmatched. This CDR3 has 15 amino acids. The V gene's germline CDR1 is SQVTM and CDR2 ANQGSEA. This chain's CDR3 is CSVLGGGGGYNEQFF. The DNA for the CDR3 is TGCAGCGTTTTGGGCGGAGGCGGGGGGTACAATGAGCAGTTCTTC.

The CDR3 reads CASSFDCGSGANVLTF. The CDR3 DNA is TGTGCCAGCAGCTTTGATTGTGGCTCTGGGGCCAACGTCCTGACTTTC. The rearrangement uses TRBV12-1 and TRBJ2-6. TRBV12-1 is an annotated pseudogene. This CDR3 is built from 16 residues.

This clonotype was picked up many times. The chain joins TRBV6-5 to TRBJ2-1; D is unresolved. The CDR3 length is 15 residues. V gave up 2 bases and J gave up 5 bases, with 13 bases separating them. Germline loops: CDR1 MNHEY, CDR2 SVGAGI. Written as DNA, the CDR3 is TGTGCCAGCAGTTACGGGATAAACACCCACAATGAGCAGTTCTTC. It translates to CASSYGINTHNEQFF.

This clonotype has just a few counts. This chain connects TRBV6-5 to TRBJ1-1, with TRBD1 identical over 7 bases. The CDR3 spans 16 residues. V trimming: 0 bases; J trimming: 2 bases; junction bases outside the gene matches: 6. Germline CDR1 MNHEY, CDR2 SVGAGI. CDR3 protein: CASSYSGRGSNTEAFF. The DNA for the CDR3 is TGTGCCAGCAGTTACTCTGGCAGGGGGTCTAACACTGAAGCTTTCTTT.

This clonotype was seen only a few times. This chain links TRBV2 with TRBJ2-5; maybe TRBD1 (6 bases). CDR1 and CDR2 (germline): SNHLY, FYNNEI. The V end was cut by 4 bases, the J end by 10 bases, with 22 bases between. The CDR3 contains 15 residues. For the CDR3, the DNA is TGTGCCAGCAGTGTCCCCCGGGGCGCAGGGGAAGACCAGTACTTC. This sequence encodes CASSVPRGAGEDQYF.